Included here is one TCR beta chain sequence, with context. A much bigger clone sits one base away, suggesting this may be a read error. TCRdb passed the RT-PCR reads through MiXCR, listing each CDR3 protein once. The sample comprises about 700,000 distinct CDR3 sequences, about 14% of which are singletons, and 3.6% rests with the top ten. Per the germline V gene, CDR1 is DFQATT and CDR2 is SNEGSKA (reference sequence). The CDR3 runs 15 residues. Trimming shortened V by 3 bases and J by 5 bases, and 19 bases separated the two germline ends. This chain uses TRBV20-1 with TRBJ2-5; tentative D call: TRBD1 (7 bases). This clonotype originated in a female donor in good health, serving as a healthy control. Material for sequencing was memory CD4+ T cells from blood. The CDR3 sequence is CSASGTGEGAETQYF. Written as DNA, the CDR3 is TGCAGTGCTAGCGGGACGGGAGAGGGGGCCGAGACCCAGTACTTC.